A selection of T cell receptor beta chains follows, all from one sample in a study of regulatory T cells in long-lasting Graves disease. TCRdb passed the multiplex PCR reads through MiXCR, listing each CDR3 protein once. The sample has some 370,000 distinct CDR3 sequences; around 20% are singletons. Sequences were derived from peripheral blood mononuclear cells (PBMCs), sampled when the disease was refractory, from a patient treated with antithyroid drugs. These receptors all stem from a female donor with Graves disease. Both conserved end residues are part of each CDR3. D genes are given only for firm matches. Size is stated for part of the rows, as once, few or many counts, or as a class when the clone is expanded.

>many|.|TRBJ1-1|TRBV11-2
TGTGCCAGCAGCTTAGATAACCTACGTGGGACTGAAGCTTTCTTT
CASSLDNLRGTEAFF
>many|.|TRBJ1-5|TRBV28
TGTGCCAGCAGTCTTGGGACGAAGGGCAGCAATCAGCCCCAGCATTTT
CASSLGTKGSNQPQHF
>.|TRBD1|TRBJ1-6|TRBV7-9
TGTGCCAGCACCTTAGGACAGGGAAGTTCACCCCTCCACTTT
CASTLGQGSSPLHF
>once|.|TRBJ1-1|TRBV29-1
TGCAGCGCGCGACAGGTGTCCACTGAAGCTTTCTTT
CSARQVSTEAFF
>few|.|TRBJ1-3|TRBV10-3
TGTGCCATCAGGCTACTACAGGGATATCTCTCTGGAAACACCATATATTTT
CAIRLLQGYLSGNTIYF
>many|TRBD2|TRBJ2-7|TRBV11-2
TGTGCCAGCAGCTCTCTTAGCGGGTCCGTCTACGAGCAGTACTTC
CASSSLSGSVYEQYF
>many|TRBD1|TRBJ1-4|TRBV6-9
TGTGCCAGCAGTTTGACAGGGGCGGAGGGGAAACTGTTTTTT
CASSLTGAEGKLFF
>few|TRBD1|TRBJ2-2|TRBV12-3/TRBV12-4
TGTGCCAGCAGAGATGACGCGGGGACAGGGTTGCCCGGGGAGCTGTTTTTT
CASRDDAGTGLPGELFF
>.|.|TRBJ2-3|TRBV28
TGTGCCAGCAGTTTAGATGGGACTGATATTCCGTATTTT
CASSLDGTDIPYF
>few|.|TRBJ1-2|TRBV3-1
TGTGCCAGCAGCCAAGAGTTCGACTATGGCTACACCTTC
CASSQEFDYGYTF
>many|.|TRBJ1-1|TRBV27
TGTGCCAGCAGTTCCCGACAGTTGAACACTGAAGCTTTCTTT
CASSSRQLNTEAFF
>many|.|TRBJ1-6|TRBV6-1
TGTGCCAGCAATGAAGACAGACCGTATAATTCACCCCTCCACTTT
CASNEDRPYNSPLHF
>few|.|TRBJ1-1|TRBV20-1
TGCAGTGCTAGAGATCTGCGGAATATAAACACTGAAGCTTTCTTT
CSARDLRNINTEAFF
>.|.|TRBJ2-2|TRBV20-1
TGCAGTGCTAGACTAGTGGGCACCGGGGAGCTGTTTTTT
CSARLVGTGELFF
>few|TRBD1|TRBJ2-7|TRBV20-1
TGCAGTGCCCTCGACAGGGAAGACTACGAGCAGTACTTC
CSALDREDYEQYF
>few|.|TRBJ1-5|TRBV24-1
TGTGCCACCAGTGGAGGGTTCGATCAGCCCCAGCATTTT
CATSGGFDQPQHF
>few|.|TRBJ2-7|TRBV5-4
TGTGCCAGCAGCTCTCCGGGACCACCCTACGAGCAGTACTTC
CASSSPGPPYEQYF
>.|TRBD2|TRBJ2-7|TRBV27
TGTGCCAGCAGTCCCATAGCGGGAGGGGAGAATTCCTACGAGCAGTACTTC
CASSPIAGGENSYEQYF
>few|.|TRBJ1-2|TRBV6-2/TRBV6-3
TGTGCCAGCAGTTACTCGGTGGGCGGCTATGGCTACACCTTC
CASSYSVGGYGYTF
>many|.|TRBJ1-1|TRBV5-1
TGCGCCAGCAGCGGGCTAGGCACTGAAGCTTTCTTT
CASSGLGTEAFF
>.|.|TRBJ1-3|TRBV20-1
TGCAGTGCTAGAGCCCCAGGGGAAAACACCATATATTTT
CSARAPGENTIYF
>.|.|TRBJ2-5|TRBV19
TGTGCCAGTAGCGGGACGTACCAAGAGACCCAGTACTTC
CASSGTYQETQYF
>.|.|TRBJ1-6|TRBV6-2/TRBV6-3
TGTACCAGCAGCGAAACGGGGTTGGCGGGTTCACCCCTCCACTTT
CTSSETGLAGSPLHF
>few|.|TRBJ1-5|TRBV4-3
TGCGCCAGCAGCAATCAGCCCCAGCATTTT
CASSNQPQHF
>once|.|TRBJ2-3|TRBV7-3
TGTGCCAGCAGAGGTCCAGATACGCAGTATTTT
CASRGPDTQYF
>many|.|TRBJ2-7|TRBV20-1
TGCAGTGCTAGCGGTGATTCCTACGAGCAGTACTTC
CSASGDSYEQYF
>.|.|TRBJ2-3|TRBV28
TGTGCCAGCACCCAGCCAGACGGGACAGATACGCAGTATTTT
CASTQPDGTDTQYF
>.|TRBD1|TRBJ2-3|TRBV28
TGTGCCAGCAAAACAGGGGGCCTTCCTAGCACAGATACGCAGTATTTT
CASKTGGLPSTDTQYF
>.|.|TRBJ1-1|TRBV29-1
TGCAGCGTTGAAGCTAGGGGGGCTGAAGCTTTCTTT
CSVEARGAEAFF
>.|.|TRBJ1-3|TRBV12-5
TGTGCTAGTGGTTTCGGACAGGGAAACACCATATATTTT
CASGFGQGNTIYF
>many|.|TRBJ1-1|TRBV28
TGTGCCAGCAGTTTAATCGACAGCTACACTGAAGCTTTCTTT
CASSLIDSYTEAFF
>few|TRBD1|TRBJ1-4|TRBV7-9
TGTGCCAGCAGCTTAAACAGGGGCCCTAATGAAAAACTGTTTTTT
CASSLNRGPNEKLFF
>many|.|TRBJ2-7|TRBV12-3/TRBV12-4
TGTGCCAGCAGTTACAGGGATCCACCCTACGAGCAGTACTTC
CASSYRDPPYEQYF
>.|.|TRBJ2-7|TRBV6-4
TGTGCCAGCAGGGGCGGGACAGTTTACGAGCAGTACTTC
CASRGGTVYEQYF
>many|.|TRBJ1-4|TRBV28
TGTGCCAGCAGTCACGAGGGGAGGACTAATGAAAAACTGTTTTTT
CASSHEGRTNEKLFF
>many|.|TRBJ2-2|TRBV19
TGTGCCAGTAGTATCTCATGGGAAGGCGGGGAGCTGTTTTTT
CASSISWEGGELFF
>.|.|TRBJ2-2|TRBV7-2
TGTGCCAGCAGCGCAACTAACTGGGGGCACACCGGGGAGCTGTTTTTT
CASSATNWGHTGELFF
>many|TRBD2|TRBJ2-7|TRBV2
TGTGCCAGCAGTGCTGAGCGGGGGACCTACGAGCAGTACTTC
CASSAERGTYEQYF
>few|TRBD1|TRBJ2-6|TRBV7-9
TGTGCCAGCAGCGGTGACAGGGCGGGTGGGGCCAACGTCCTGACTTTC
CASSGDRAGGANVLTF
>few|TRBD1|TRBJ2-5|TRBV7-9
TGTGCCAGCAGCCTCGCGACAGGGCCCATACAAGAGACCCAGTACTTC
CASSLATGPIQETQYF
>many|.|TRBJ2-5|TRBV10-3
TGTGCCATCGGCGGCTTCAACGAAGAGACCCAGTACTTC
CAIGGFNEETQYF
>many|.|TRBJ2-7|TRBV12-3/TRBV12-4
TGTGCCAGCAGCTTTAGAGGAGGAGAGCAGTACTTC
CASSFRGGEQYF